This TCR beta chain was found in a study of identical twins. This CDR3 region has 12 residues. Germline-derived CDR1 and CDR2 are SQVTM and ANQGSEA. V lost 6 bases to trimming and J lost 7 bases; unmatched junction nucleotides: 2. About this clonotype: What it binds is unknown.

Findings and caveats of the study: Insertions were reduced in abundant cord blood beta clonotypes but not in memory repertoires. Beta out-of-frame sequences showed weaker excess sharing between twins.

The authors used template switching to add a universal primer site and gave cDNA unique molecular identifiers. In TCRdb, the 5' RACE reads were re-called with MiXCR into one record per CDR3 protein. The data hold about 470,000 distinct CDR3 sequences, with 20% to 25% observed a single time. This sample also appeared in a second study, on T cells expressing NK-cell markers. That paper adds: HCMV seropositivity marked most of the eight sequenced donors; one was seronegative.

Material for sequencing was CD4+ T cells sorted from blood. The receptor's source is a woman aged 18-35 years in good health. This sequence joins TRBV29-1 and TRBJ2-2; 10 bases line up with TRBD1. This chain's CDR3 is CSVGQGFGELFF. As DNA, the CDR3 is TGCAGCGTGGGACAGGGGTTCGGGGAGCTGTTTTTT.